This T cell receptor beta chain was recorded in a study of T cell responses to AZD1222 COVID-19 vaccine. With respect to this clone: The sample carries other DNA sequences with the same CDR3.

Repertoires were generated with immunoSEQ multiplex PCR, while TCRdb's copy carries only in-frame clones and drops some. This sample has some 150,000 clones, with 70% to 90% found just once. Trimming stripped 2 bases from V and 5 bases from J, with 9 bases between. The CDR3 loop spans 13 amino acids. The receptor was derived from an adult in good health. Specimen: peripheral blood, collected on day 0 of AZD1222 vaccination. The V call is TRBV12-3 or TRBV12-4, the J call TRBJ1-1; D gene unclear. The CDR3 loop reads CASSLRGGTEAFF. In nucleotides, the CDR3 is TGTGCCAGCAGTTTAAGAGGAGGGACTGAAGCTTTCTTT.